The 27 T cell receptor beta chains below come from one sample, sequenced in a study of blood T cell repertoires in COVID-19. Libraries were prepared by immunoSEQ multiplex PCR; TCRdb keeps only in-frame clonotypes and omits some of them. The sample contains approximately 150,000 clones, over 70% of which appear only once. The specimen was PBMCs or T cells enriched from blood (not recorded which). These receptors were taken from a man aged 65-85 years who had been exposed to COVID-19.

The rearrangement joins TRBV4-2 to TRBJ1-2; 10 nucleotides agree with TRBD1. The length of the CDR3 is 14 residues. With V trimmed by 4 bases and J by 5 bases, 4 bases remained unmatched. Germline CDR1 reads LGHNA; CDR2 reads YNFKEQ. CDR3: CASSPGTGAYGYTF. CDR3 DNA sequence: TGTGCCAGCAGCCCCGGGACAGGGGCATATGGCTACACCTTC.

The chain links TRBV5-1 to TRBJ2-7; 7 nucleotides align to TRBD2. From germline, CDR1 is SGHRS and CDR2 YFSETQ. After removal of 4 bases from V and 2 bases from J, the junction contained 6 bases not matched to a gene. This CDR3 is 14 amino acids long. The CDR3 loop is CASSPSGNAYEQYF. CDR3 in DNA: TGCGCCAGCAGCCCGAGCGGGAATGCCTACGAGCAGTACTTC.

The DNA for the CDR3 is TGCAGCGGGTTTTCACCGGGACAGGGGGCCCGAGAGACCCAGTACTTC. As protein: CSGFSPGQGARETQYF. The rearrangement joins TRBV29-1 to TRBJ2-5; 12 bases match TRBD1. CDR1 and CDR2 (germline): SQVTM, ANQGSEA. This CDR3 spans 16 amino acids. J lost 4 bases, V lost 7 bases, and 13 bases had no gene match.

V usage is TRBV18 and J usage is TRBJ1-2; D might be TRBD1 (6 bases). This CDR3 spans 14 amino acids. Trimming stripped 6 bases from V and 4 bases from J, with 15 bases between. Looked up from germline, CDR1 is KGHSH and CDR2 is LQKENI. DNA of the CDR3: TGTGCCAGCTCTAACAGGGAAGGTAGCTATGGCTACACCTTC. Translated, it gives CASSNREGSYGYTF.

The CDR3: CASSAVGQPRDYGYTF. The DNA of the CDR3 is TGTGCCAGTAGTGCAGTCGGACAACCTCGAGACTATGGCTACACCTTC. The chain uses TRBV19 and TRBJ1-2; tentative D call: TRBD1 (5 bases). The CDR3 totals 16 residues. Per the germline V gene, CDR1 is LNHDA and CDR2 is SQIVND (reference sequence). V gave up 5 bases and J gave up 3 bases, with 19 bases separating them. The full variable domain, completed using reference TRBV19 and TRBJ1-2, is DGGITQSPKYLFRKEGQNVTLSCEQNLNHDAMYWYRQDPGQGLRLIYYSQIVNDFQKGDIAEGYSVSREKKESFPLTVTSAQKNPTAFYLCASSAVGQPRDYGYTFGSGTRLTVV.

The chain uses TRBV7-9 and TRBJ1-1; 8 bases line up with TRBD1. The CDR3 totals 13 residues. The junction had 4 bases not matched to a gene; V was cut back by 6 bases and J by 4 bases. Germline lookup yields CDR1 SEHNR and CDR2 FQNEAQ (reference sequence). CDR3 sequence: CASRTGEFTEAFF. CDR3 sequence (DNA): TGTGCCAGCAGGACAGGGGAGTTCACTGAAGCTTTCTTT.

The chain carries TRBV21-1 and TRBJ2-7; TRBD2 reflects the table's D call only, with no check against the DNA. TRBV21-1 corresponds to a pseudogene. The CDR3 consists of 13 residues. CDR3: CASSKEGLPWWAF. The CDR3 DNA is TGTGCCAGCAGCAAAGAAGGACTGCCATGGTGGGCCTTC.

The rearrangement joins TRBV5-4 to TRBJ2-3, with 10 bases that match TRBD2. CDR3 length: 18 amino acids. The trim removed 0 bases at V and 0 bases at J, leaving 7 bases unmatched. Looked up from germline, CDR1 is SGHNT and CDR2 is YYREEE (reference sequence). The CDR3 region has the DNA TGTGCCAGCAGCTTGGGTGGACTAGCGGTAGCTAGCACAGATACGCAGTATTTT. Translating gives CASSLGGLAVASTDTQYF.

The V and J genes are TRBV2 and TRBJ2-2, with a possible D match to TRBD1 (5 bases). Germline V gene data show CDR1 as SNHLY and CDR2 as FYNNEI. V was cut by 6 bases and J by 4 bases, with 12 bases left in between. The CDR3 spans 14 residues. The CDR3 protein is CASRTDSFTGELFF. CDR3 nucleotides: TGTGCCAGCAGAACCGACAGTTTCACCGGGGAGCTGTTTTTT.

The chain links TRBV29-1 to TRBJ2-7, with 11 bases lining up with TRBD1. Germline values: CDR1 SQVTM, CDR2 ANQGSEA. This CDR3 is 12 amino acids long. With V trimmed by 4 bases and J by 6 bases, 2 bases remained unmatched. The DNA of the CDR3 is TGCAGCGTTGGGACAGGGGGCACCGAGCAGTACTTC. Its translation: CSVGTGGTEQYF.

The chain employs TRBV19 and TRBJ1-1, with D unclear. CDR3 length: 13 amino acids. The V end was cut by 3 bases, the J end by 1 base, with 6 bases between. CDR1 is LNHDA, CDR2 SQIVND, per germline (reference sequence). The CDR3 here is CASSISSNTEAFF. CDR3 in DNA: TGTGCCAGTAGTATTAGTTCGAACACTGAAGCTTTCTTT.

The V gene is TRBV28, the J gene TRBJ2-5; 8 bases fit TRBD2. Unmatched junction bases numbered 4, after V lost 3 bases and J lost 4 bases. The CDR3 loop spans 14 amino acids. CDR1 MDHEN and CDR2 SYDVKM come from the germline V gene. The chain's CDR3 is CASSLGLAGETQYF. In DNA form, the CDR3 reads TGTGCCAGCAGTTTGGGGCTAGCGGGAGAGACCCAGTACTTC.

V and J are TRBV19 and TRBJ2-6, with D unresolved. This CDR3 spans 13 amino acids. V shed 3 bases and J shed 11 bases, with 11 bases lying between them. Germline CDR1 reads LNHDA; CDR2 reads SQIVND (reference sequence). For the CDR3, the DNA is TGTGCCAGTAGTATGGCTAGGTTCGACGTCCTGACTTTC. Residues: CASSMARFDVLTF.

As to this clone: This same CDR3 is encoded by further DNA sequences in the sample. The rearrangement uses TRBV12-3 or TRBV12-4 and TRBJ1-5, with D possibly matching TRBD1 (6 bases). This CDR3 region has 13 residues. The V end was cut by 6 bases, the J end by 6 bases, with 12 bases between. CDR3 loop: CASSLQGIQPQHF. The CDR3 region has the DNA TGTGCCAGCAGCCTACAGGGAATTCAGCCCCAGCATTTT.

The chain employs TRBV24-1 and TRBJ2-5, with D tentatively TRBD1 (5 bases). The CDR3 has 13 amino acids. CDR1 is KGHDR and CDR2 is SFDVKD in the germline V gene. The V gene lost 12 bases and the J gene lost 2 bases, with 15 bases spanning the gap. CDR3 DNA sequence: TGTGCCCAGGAGAAGGGGAATCAAGAGACCCAGTACTTC. Residues: CAQEKGNQETQYF.

This rearrangement joins TRBV28 to TRBJ2-1; TRBD2 matches at 8 bases. CDR3 size: 14 residues. CDR1 and CDR2 (germline): MDHEN, SYDVKM. V dropped 6 bases and J dropped 7; count of bases not matched to a gene: 8. The CDR3 DNA sequence: TGTGCCAGCAGACAACTCGGGGGGGGTAATGAGCAGTTCTTC. Translated, it gives CASRQLGGGNEQFF.

The genes are TRBV13 and TRBJ2-2; 7 bases match TRBD2. Germline CDR1 and CDR2: PRHDT and FYEKMQ (reference sequence). With 1 base clipped from V and 6 bases from J, the junction kept 2 bases outside the gene matches. The CDR3 length is 14 residues. The CDR3 DNA follows: TGTGCCAGCAGCTTAGCGGGGAGGGCCGGGGAGCTGTTTTTT. This sequence encodes CASSLAGRAGELFF.

The chain uses TRBV6-5 and TRBJ1-6, with 7 bases aligning to TRBD1. CDR3 length: 16 residues. V lost 3 bases and J lost 7; bases outside the gene matches: 9. Germline assignment: CDR1 MNHEY and CDR2 SVGAGI. This CDR3 reads CASSYQLGQRNSPLHF. The CDR3 bases are TGTGCCAGCAGTTATCAGCTGGGACAGCGGAATTCACCCCTCCACTTT.

This clone was seen only a few times. The rearrangement joins TRBV27 to TRBJ1-4, with D maybe TRBD1 (5 bases). V was shortened by 5 bases and J by 6 bases, with 13 bases between the two germline ends. The germline CDR1 and CDR2 sequences are MNHEY and SMNVEV (reference sequence). This CDR3 is 14 amino acids long. CDR3 DNA sequence: TGTGCCAGCAGTCCCGACAGTATCTATGAAAAACTGTTTTTT. It encodes CASSPDSIYEKLFF.

The rearrangement joins TRBV9 to TRBJ1-1; no firm D call. Germline-derived CDR1 and CDR2 are SGDLS and YYNGEE. The germline V and J ends were trimmed by 4 bases and 6 bases, with 19 bases remaining between them. The CDR3 extends over 15 amino acids. The chain's CDR3 is CASSPSEVPGAEAFF. CDR3 sequence (DNA): TGTGCCAGCAGCCCGAGTGAAGTGCCCGGGGCTGAAGCTTTCTTT.

The V gene is TRBV5-6, the J gene TRBJ2-1; 9 bases agree with TRBD2. CDR3 length equals 15 residues. Germline V gives CDR1 SGHDT, CDR2 YYEEEE. V gave up 5 bases and J gave up 6 bases; unmatched junction bases: 9. The CDR3 loop is CASSLAGVGLNEQFF. CDR3 bases: TGTGCCAGCAGTTTAGCGGGAGTTGGCCTCAATGAGCAGTTCTTC.

The chain joins TRBV28 to TRBJ2-2; 10 nucleotides line up with TRBD1. V trimming: 5 bases; J trimming: 1 base; junction bases outside the gene matches: 10. There are 18 residues in the CDR3. Germline V gene lookup returns CDR1 MDHEN and CDR2 SYDVKM. Here the CDR3 reads CASSGRPGTGENTGELFF. CDR3 coding DNA: TGTGCCAGCAGTGGTCGCCCCGGGACAGGGGAGAACACCGGGGAGCTGTTTTTT. The full variable domain, in which reference TRBV28 and TRBJ2-2 provide the parts outside the CDR3, is DVKVTQSSRYLVKRTGEKVFLECVQDMDHENMFWYRQDPGLGLRLIYFSYDVKMKEKGDIPEGYSVSREKKERFSLILESASTNQTSMYLCASSGRPGTGENTGELFFGEGSRLTVL.

J is TRBJ1-2 and V is TRBV6-4, with 7 nucleotides matching TRBD1. The germline CDR1 and CDR2 sequences are MRHNA and SNTAGT. V shed 4 bases, J shed 4 bases, and the junction held 21 bases outside the gene matches. The CDR3 loop spans 19 amino acids. CDR3 residues: CASSVGGGQMRDYSYGYTF. The CDR3 nucleotides read TGTGCCAGCAGTGTTGGTGGGGGACAGATGAGAGATTATAGCTATGGCTACACCTTC.

The CDR3 bases are TGCGCCAGCAGACCGGGACAGGTGAACACCGGGGAGCTGTTTTTT. Protein: CASRPGQVNTGELFF. The gene calls are TRBV5-1 and TRBJ2-2, with TRBD1 matching over 8 bases. Per germline, CDR1 SGHRS and CDR2 YFSETQ. CDR3 length: 15 amino acids. Trimming took 5 bases from V and 1 from J; bases not matched to a gene: 4.

V is TRBV28 and J is TRBJ1-4; possibly TRBD1 for D (5 bases). V was shortened by 8 bases and J by 6 bases, with 28 bases between the two germline ends. From germline, CDR1 is MDHEN and CDR2 SYDVKM. The CDR3 length is 18 residues. Here the CDR3 DNA reads TGTGCCAGCCATACACCCAGCTCGACAGTTGTTCCACATGAAAAACTGTTTTTT. Residues: CASHTPSSTVVPHEKLFF.

This clone was detected ten times or more. The V and J genes are TRBV7-9 and TRBJ2-1; maybe TRBD1 (5 bases). This CDR3 spans 12 amino acids. Germline lookup yields CDR1 SEHNR and CDR2 FQNEAQ (reference sequence). V shed 4 bases and J shed 9 bases, with 10 bases lying between them. CDR3: CASSSPDTEQFF. CDR3 DNA sequence: TGTGCCAGCAGCTCCCCGGACACTGAGCAGTTCTTC.

This clone was observed a single time. The chain carries TRBV28 and TRBJ1-6; possible D gene TRBD1, 5 bases. CDR3 length equals 15 residues. CDR1 and CDR2 (germline): MDHEN, SYDVKM. V was trimmed by 6 bases and J by 7 bases, leaving 16 bases between them. This CDR3 reads CASSPRSAGNSPLHF. DNA for the CDR3: TGTGCCAGCAGCCCACGTTCGGCAGGGAATTCACCCCTCCACTTT.